One sample yielded the 8 T cell receptor beta chains listed below, sequenced in a study of read filtering for tumor transcriptome and immune sequencing (TCRdb year 2020). Sequencing was carried out with an Illumina HiSeq 4000. Starting from approximately 0.4 ug RNA, TCR libraries were constructed with the Immunoverse kit using molecular barcoded adaptors that cover the alpha/delta and beta/gamma chains. TCRdb handled the public reads itself, with Q25 trimming in fastp and clone calling in MiXCR, and kept productive beta chains. Under each unique CDR3 protein, matching rows form one entry showing the most common genes and DNA. This sample comprises 40,000 to 50,000 distinct CDR3 sequences, around 15% of them detected only once. The ten largest clones add up to approximately 30% of the sample. Sequencing used a population of CD138-negative cells sorted from bone marrow. Per the publication, the cell subset or site label means: bone marrow mononuclear cells depleted of CD138+ plasma/myeloma cells by negative magnetic selection. The receptors here all came from a donor aged 40 or over with multiple myeloma.

In DNA, the CDR3 is TGTGCCAGCAGCCCCAGAGAAGGGACTTACTCCTACGAGCAGTACTTC. Its protein is CASSPREGTYSYEQYF. The chain uses TRBV7-8 and TRBJ2-7, with D perhaps TRBD2 (6 bases). This CDR3 is 16 amino acids long. Looked up from germline, CDR1 is SGHVS and CDR2 is FQNEAQ. With 5 bases removed from V and 0 bases from J, the gap between germline ends came to 17 bases.

This clonotype appeared many times. The genes are TRBV12-3 or TRBV12-4 and TRBJ2-1; the D is unclear. This CDR3 has 14 amino acids. Trimming left V 4 bases short and J 0 bases short, with 7 bases between. The CDR3 here is CASSSPPSYNEQFF. The CDR3 DNA is TGTGCCAGCAGTTCCCCTCCCTCCTACAATGAGCAGTTCTTC.

This clonotype has ten or more counts. The gene calls are TRBV29-1 and TRBJ1-1, with D unresolved. The V and J ends lost 4 bases and 0 bases respectively, with 6 bases between them. The CDR3 sequence is 12 residues long. The germline CDR1 and CDR2 sequences are SQVTM and ANQGSEA. In DNA, the CDR3 is TGCAGCGTTGTGGCACTGAACACTGAAGCTTTCTTT. Protein: CSVVALNTEAFF. Combining the CDR3 with reference TRBV29-1 and TRBJ1-1 gives the whole variable domain SAVISQKPSRDICQRGTSLTIQCQVDSQVTMMFWYRQQPGQSLTLIATANQGSEATYESGFVIDKFPISRPNLTFSTLTVSNMSPEDSSIYLCSVVALNTEAFFGQGTRLTVV.

This clonotype was counted many times. This may be a read error: a much more frequent sequence differs by one nucleotide. The chain carries TRBV5-1 and TRBJ2-2, with D perhaps TRBD2 (6 bases). The germline CDR1 and CDR2 sequences are SGHRS and YFSETQ. This CDR3 spans 15 amino acids. CDR3 region: CASSKDYLNTGEPFF. CDR3 sequence (DNA): TGCGCCAGCAGCAAGGACTATCTAAACACCGGGGAGCCGTTTTTT.

Ten or more counts support this clonotype. This chain uses TRBV29-1 with TRBJ2-7; D is uncertain. This CDR3 has 15 residues. CDR1 and CDR2 (germline): SQVTM, ANQGSEA. The V gene lost 7 bases and the J gene lost 0 bases, with 19 bases spanning the gap. DNA for the CDR3: TGCAGCGCGTACGGATTTGACCGCGCCTCCTACGAGCAGTACTTC. Its translation is CSAYGFDRASYEQYF.

At least ten counts were recorded for this clonotype. The chain recombines TRBV25-1 with TRBJ2-5; 7 positions agree with TRBD2. The V segment lost 2 bases and the J segment 5 bases; nucleotides outside the gene matches: 5. This CDR3 contains 14 residues. CDR1 is MGHDK, CDR2 SYGVNS, per germline. The CDR3 sequence: CASSEAGAAETQYF. CDR3 DNA sequence: TGTGCCAGCAGTGAAGCGGGAGCCGCTGAGACCCAGTACTTC.

In this sample, this clonotype turned up many times. This chain uses TRBV7-2 with TRBJ2-2, with D tentatively TRBD2 (5 bases). Looked up from germline, CDR1 is SGHTA and CDR2 is FQGNSA. The CDR3 is 15 amino acids. V lost 3 bases and J lost 7, with 15 bases in between. DNA of the CDR3: TGTGCCAGCAGCTTCAATAAGGTCGAGGGCGGGGAGCTGTTTTTT. Its translation: CASSFNKVEGGELFF.

This clonotype was detected ten times or more. This chain joins TRBV11-3 and TRBJ2-1; D is uncertain. Per the germline V gene, CDR1 is SGHNT and CDR2 is YENEEA. The ends were cut back, 5 bases at V and 4 bases at J, with 9 bases in the middle. The CDR3 has 13 amino acids. CDR3 sequence reads: CASSQVGYNEQFF. CDR3 DNA sequence: TGTGCCAGCAGCCAGGTGGGGTACAATGAGCAGTTCTTC.